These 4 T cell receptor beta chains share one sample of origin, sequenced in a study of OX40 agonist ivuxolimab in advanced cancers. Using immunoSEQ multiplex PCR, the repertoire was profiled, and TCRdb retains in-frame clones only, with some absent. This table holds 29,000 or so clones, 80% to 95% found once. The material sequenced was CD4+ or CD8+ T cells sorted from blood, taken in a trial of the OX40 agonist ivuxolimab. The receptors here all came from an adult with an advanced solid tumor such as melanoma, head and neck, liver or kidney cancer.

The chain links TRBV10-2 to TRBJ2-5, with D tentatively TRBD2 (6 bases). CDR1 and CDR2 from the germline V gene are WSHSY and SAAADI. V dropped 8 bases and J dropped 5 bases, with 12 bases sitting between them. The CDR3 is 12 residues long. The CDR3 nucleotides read TGCGCCAGCGGTACTAGCAGGGAGACCCAGTACTTC. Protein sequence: CASGTSRETQYF.

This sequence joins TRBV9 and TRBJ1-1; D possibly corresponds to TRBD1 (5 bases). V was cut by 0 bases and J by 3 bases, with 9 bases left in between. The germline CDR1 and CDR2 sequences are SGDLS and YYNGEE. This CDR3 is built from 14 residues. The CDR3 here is CASSVGGVHTEAFF. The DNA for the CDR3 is TGTGCCAGCAGCGTAGGGGGGGTCCACACTGAAGCTTTCTTT.

CDR3 sequence (DNA): TGTGCCAGCAGCGGGACAGCTACTGGATCCTACGAGCAGTACTTC. This encodes CASSGTATGSYEQYF. The chain uses TRBV2 and TRBJ2-7; 7 bases fit TRBD1. With 6 bases clipped from V and 1 base from J, the junction kept 9 bases outside the gene matches. Germline V gene lookup returns CDR1 SNHLY and CDR2 FYNNEI. This CDR3 is 15 amino acids long.

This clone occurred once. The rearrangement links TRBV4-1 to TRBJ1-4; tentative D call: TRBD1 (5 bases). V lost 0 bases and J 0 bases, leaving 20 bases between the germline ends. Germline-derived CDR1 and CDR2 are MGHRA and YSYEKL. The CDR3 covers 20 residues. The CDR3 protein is CASSQEVYRTITPTNEKLFF. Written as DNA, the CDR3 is TGCGCCAGCAGCCAAGAAGTTTATCGGACAATAACTCCAACTAATGAAAAACTGTTTTTT.